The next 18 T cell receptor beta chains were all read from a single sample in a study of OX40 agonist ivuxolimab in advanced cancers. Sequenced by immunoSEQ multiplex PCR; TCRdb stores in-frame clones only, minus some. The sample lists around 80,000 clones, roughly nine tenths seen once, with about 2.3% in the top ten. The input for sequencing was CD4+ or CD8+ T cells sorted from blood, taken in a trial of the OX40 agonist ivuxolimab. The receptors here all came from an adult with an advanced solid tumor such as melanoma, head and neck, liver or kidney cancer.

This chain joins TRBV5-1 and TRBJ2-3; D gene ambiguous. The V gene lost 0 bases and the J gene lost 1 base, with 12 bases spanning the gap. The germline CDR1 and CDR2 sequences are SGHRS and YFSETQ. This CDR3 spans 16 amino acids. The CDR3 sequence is CASSLGVSGRTDTQYF. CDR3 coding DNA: TGCGCCAGCAGCTTGGGAGTGTCGGGCCGCACAGATACGCAGTATTTT.

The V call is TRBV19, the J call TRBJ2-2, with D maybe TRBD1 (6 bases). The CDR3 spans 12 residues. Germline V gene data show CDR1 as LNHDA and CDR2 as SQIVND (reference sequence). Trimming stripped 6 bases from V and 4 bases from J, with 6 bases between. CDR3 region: CASRGGTGELFF. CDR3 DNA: TGTGCCAGTAGAGGGGGCACCGGGGAGCTGTTTTTT. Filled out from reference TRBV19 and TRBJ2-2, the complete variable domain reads DGGITQSPKYLFRKEGQNVTLSCEQNLNHDAMYWYRQDPGQGLRLIYYSQIVNDFQKGDIAEGYSVSREKKESFPLTVTSAQKNPTAFYLCASRGGTGELFFGEGSRLTVL.

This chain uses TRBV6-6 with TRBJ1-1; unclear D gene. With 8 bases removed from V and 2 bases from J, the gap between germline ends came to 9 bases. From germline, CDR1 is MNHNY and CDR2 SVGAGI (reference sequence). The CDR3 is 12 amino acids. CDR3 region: CASRLGNTEAFF. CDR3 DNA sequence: TGTGCCAGCCGGCTGGGAAACACTGAAGCTTTCTTT.

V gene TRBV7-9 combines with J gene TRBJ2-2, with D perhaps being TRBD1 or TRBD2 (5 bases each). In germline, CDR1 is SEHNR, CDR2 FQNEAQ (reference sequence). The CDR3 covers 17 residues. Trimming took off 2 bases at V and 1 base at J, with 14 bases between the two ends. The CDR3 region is CASSLKAGTKNTGELFF. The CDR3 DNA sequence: TGTGCCAGCAGCTTAAAAGCCGGGACCAAGAACACCGGGGAGCTGTTTTTT.

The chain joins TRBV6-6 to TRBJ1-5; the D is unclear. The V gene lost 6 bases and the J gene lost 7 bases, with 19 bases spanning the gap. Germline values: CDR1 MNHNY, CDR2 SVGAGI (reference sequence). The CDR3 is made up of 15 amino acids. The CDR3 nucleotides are TGTGCCAGCAGCCCCTTCGAGGGAAAGAACCAGCCCCAGCATTTT. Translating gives CASSPFEGKNQPQHF.

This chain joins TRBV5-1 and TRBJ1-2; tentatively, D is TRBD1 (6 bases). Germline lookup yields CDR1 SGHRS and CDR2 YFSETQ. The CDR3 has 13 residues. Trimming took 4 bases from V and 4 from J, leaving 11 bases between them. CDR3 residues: CASSGGLSYGYTF. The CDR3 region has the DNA TGCGCCAGCAGCGGGGGGCTGAGCTATGGCTACACCTTC.

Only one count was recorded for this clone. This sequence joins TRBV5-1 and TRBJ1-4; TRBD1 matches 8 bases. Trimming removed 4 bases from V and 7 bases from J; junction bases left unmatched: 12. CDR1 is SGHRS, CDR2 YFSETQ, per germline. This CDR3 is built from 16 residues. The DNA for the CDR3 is TGCGCCAGCAGCAGCGATCCCCCGGACAGGGCTGAAAAACTGTTTTTT. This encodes CASSSDPPDRAEKLFF.

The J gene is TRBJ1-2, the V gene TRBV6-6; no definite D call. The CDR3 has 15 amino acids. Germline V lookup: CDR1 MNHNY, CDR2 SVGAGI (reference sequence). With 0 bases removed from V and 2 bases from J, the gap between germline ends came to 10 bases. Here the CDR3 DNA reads TGTGCCAGCAGTTACTCGCGCCAGGCGAACTATGGCTACACCTTC. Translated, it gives CASSYSRQANYGYTF.

CDR3 DNA: TGTGCCAGCAGCCGAGGGTGGCAGAGCCAATCTGGAAACACCATATATTTT. Protein: CASSRGWQSQSGNTIYF. V is TRBV7-9 and J is TRBJ1-3, with D unresolved. The CDR3 loop spans 17 amino acids. The germline V gene has CDR1 SEHNR and CDR2 FQNEAQ (reference sequence). The ends were cut back, 5 bases at V and 1 base at J, with 18 bases in the middle.

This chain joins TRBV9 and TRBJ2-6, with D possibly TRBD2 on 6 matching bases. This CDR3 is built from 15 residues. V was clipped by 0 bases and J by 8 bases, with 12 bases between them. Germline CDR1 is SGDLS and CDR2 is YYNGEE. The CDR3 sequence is CASSVAAGPPNVLTF. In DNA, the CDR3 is TGTGCCAGCAGCGTAGCGGCGGGGCCCCCCAACGTCCTGACTTTC.

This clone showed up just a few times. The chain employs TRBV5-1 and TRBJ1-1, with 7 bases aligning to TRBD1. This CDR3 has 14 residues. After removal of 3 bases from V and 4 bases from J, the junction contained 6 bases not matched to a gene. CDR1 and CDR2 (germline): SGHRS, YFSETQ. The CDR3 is CASSSTGVATEAFF. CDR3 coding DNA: TGCGCCAGCAGCTCAACAGGGGTGGCCACTGAAGCTTTCTTT.

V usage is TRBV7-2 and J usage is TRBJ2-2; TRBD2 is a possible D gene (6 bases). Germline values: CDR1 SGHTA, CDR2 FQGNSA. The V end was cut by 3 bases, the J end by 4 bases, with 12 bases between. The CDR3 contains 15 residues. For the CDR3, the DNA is TGTGCCAGCAGCTTGAAGCGGGCGGCCACCGGGGAGCTGTTTTTT. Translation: CASSLKRAATGELFF.

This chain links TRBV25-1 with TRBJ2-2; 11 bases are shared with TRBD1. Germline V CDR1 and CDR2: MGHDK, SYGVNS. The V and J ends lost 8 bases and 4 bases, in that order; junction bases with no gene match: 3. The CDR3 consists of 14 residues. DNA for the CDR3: TGTGCCAGCCGGGGACAGGGGGGCACCGGGGAGCTGTTTTTT. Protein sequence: CASRGQGGTGELFF.

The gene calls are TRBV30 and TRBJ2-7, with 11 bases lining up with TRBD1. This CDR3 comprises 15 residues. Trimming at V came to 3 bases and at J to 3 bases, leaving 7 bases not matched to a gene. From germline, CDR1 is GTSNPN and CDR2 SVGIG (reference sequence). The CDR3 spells CAWSRGQGARYEQYF. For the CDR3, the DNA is TGTGCCTGGAGCCGAGGACAGGGGGCTCGCTACGAGCAGTACTTC.

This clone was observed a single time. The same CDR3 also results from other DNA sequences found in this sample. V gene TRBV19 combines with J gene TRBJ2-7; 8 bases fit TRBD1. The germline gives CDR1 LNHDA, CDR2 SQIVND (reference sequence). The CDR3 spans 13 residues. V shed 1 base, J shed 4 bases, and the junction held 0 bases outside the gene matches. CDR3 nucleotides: TGTGCCAGTAGTATAGGACAGGGGTACGAGCAGTACTTC. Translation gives CASSIGQGYEQYF.

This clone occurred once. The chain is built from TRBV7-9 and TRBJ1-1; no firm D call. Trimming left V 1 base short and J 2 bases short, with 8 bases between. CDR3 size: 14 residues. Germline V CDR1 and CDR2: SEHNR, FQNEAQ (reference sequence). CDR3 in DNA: TGTGCCAGCAGCTTAGGCGCAGTAAACACTGAAGCTTTCTTT. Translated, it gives CASSLGAVNTEAFF.

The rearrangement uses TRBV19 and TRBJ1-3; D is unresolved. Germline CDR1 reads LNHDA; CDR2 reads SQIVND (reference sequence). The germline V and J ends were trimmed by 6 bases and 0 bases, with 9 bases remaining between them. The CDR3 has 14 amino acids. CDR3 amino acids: CASSNDGSGNTIYF. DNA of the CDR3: TGTGCCAGTAGCAATGACGGCTCTGGAAACACCATATATTTT.

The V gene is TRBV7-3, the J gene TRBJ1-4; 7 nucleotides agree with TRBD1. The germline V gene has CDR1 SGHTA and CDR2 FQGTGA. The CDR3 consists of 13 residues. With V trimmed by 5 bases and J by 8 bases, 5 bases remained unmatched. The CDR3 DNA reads TGTGCCAGCAGCGCTAACAGGGGAGAAAAACTGTTTTTT. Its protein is CASSANRGEKLFF. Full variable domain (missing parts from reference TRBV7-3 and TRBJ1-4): GAGVSQTPSNKVTEKGKYVELRCDPISGHTALYWYRQSLGQGPEFLIYFQGTGAADDSGLPNDRFFAVRPEGSVSTLKIQRTERGDSAVYLCASSANRGEKLFFGSGTQLSVL.